This record looks at one T cell receptor (beta chain) sequence and its context. Its target is unknown. Documented time point: week 11, during vaccination. The investigators gave 300 ug of mutant IDH1 20-mer peptide in each vaccine dose, together with topical imiquimod. These data are taken from a study of a mutant IDH1 vaccine in newly diagnosed glioma. Study context: Vaccine dosing followed radiotherapy by 4-6 weeks, or accompanied temozolomide cycles. The treated group averaged approximately 42 years old and was about 60% male, approximately 38% female.

Germline values: CDR1 SGHTA, CDR2 FQGNSA. The CDR3 is 14 residues long. The J segment lost 1 base and the V segment lost 4 bases, leaving 2 bases of the junction unmatched. Produced via immunoSEQ multiplex PCR; TCRdb's table is partial and in-frame only. The repertoire holds about 40,000 clones, with over 80% as singletons. The chain carries TRBV7-2 and TRBJ1-1, with 8 bases matching TRBD1. The source was PBMCs, collected from a glioma patient whose treatment included an IDH1 peptide vaccine. This TCR was sampled from a middle-aged man with glioma. CDR3 region: CASSSGQGNTEAFF. CDR3 sequence (DNA): TGTGCCAGCAGCTCAGGACAGGGGAACACTGAAGCTTTCTTT. The full variable domain, in which reference TRBV7-2 and TRBJ1-1 provide the parts outside the CDR3, is GAGVSQSPSNKVTEKGKDVELRCDPISGHTALYWYRQSLGQGLEFLIYFQGNSAPDKSGLPSDRFSAERTGGSVSTLTIQRTQQEDSAVYLCASSSGQGNTEAFFGQGTRLTVV.